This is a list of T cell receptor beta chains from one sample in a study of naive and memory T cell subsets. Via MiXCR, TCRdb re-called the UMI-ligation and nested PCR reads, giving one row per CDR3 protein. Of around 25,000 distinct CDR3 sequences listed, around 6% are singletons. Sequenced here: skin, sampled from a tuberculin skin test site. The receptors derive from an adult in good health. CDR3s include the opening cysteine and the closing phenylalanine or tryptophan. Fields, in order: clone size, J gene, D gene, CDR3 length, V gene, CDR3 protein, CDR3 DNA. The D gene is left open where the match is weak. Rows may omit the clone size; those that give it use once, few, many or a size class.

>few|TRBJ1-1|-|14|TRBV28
CASSFARGGTEAFF
TGTGCCAGCAGTTTTGCCAGGGGAGGCACTGAAGCTTTCTTT
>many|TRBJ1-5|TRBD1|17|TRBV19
CASSPGQPGISNQPQHF
TGTGCCAGTAGTCCGGGACAGCCCGGGATAAGCAATCAGCCCCAGCATTTT
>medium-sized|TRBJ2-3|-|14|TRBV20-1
CSARDTGRWDTQYF
TGCAGTGCTAGAGATACGGGGCGGTGGGATACGCAGTATTTT
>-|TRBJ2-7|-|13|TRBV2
CASTPSPSYEQYF
TGTGCCAGCACCCCTAGCCCCTCCTACGAGCAGTACTTC
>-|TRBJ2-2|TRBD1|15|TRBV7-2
CASSLAGQITGELFF
TGTGCCAGCAGCTTAGCGGGACAGATCACCGGGGAGCTGTTTTTT
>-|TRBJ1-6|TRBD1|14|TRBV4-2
CASTDRVGNSPLHF
TGTGCCAGCACCGACAGGGTCGGTAATTCACCCCTCCACTTT
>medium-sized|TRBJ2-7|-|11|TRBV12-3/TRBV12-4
CASSFRNEQYF
TGTGCCAGCAGCTTTAGAAACGAGCAGTACTTC
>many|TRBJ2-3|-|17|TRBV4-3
CASSQDWSAVGTDTQYF
TGCGCCAGCAGCCAAGATTGGTCGGCTGTGGGCACAGATACGCAGTATTTT
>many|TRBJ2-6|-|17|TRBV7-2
CASSLENYVSGANVLTF
TGTGCCAGCAGCCTAGAAAACTATGTTTCTGGGGCCAACGTCCTGACTTTC
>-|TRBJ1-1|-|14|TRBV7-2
CASSPTVGTTEAFF
TGTGCCAGCAGCCCGACAGTGGGAACGACTGAAGCTTTCTTT
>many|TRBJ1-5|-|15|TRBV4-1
CASSQERRGDQPQHF
TGCGCCAGCAGCCAAGAGCGAAGGGGCGATCAGCCCCAGCATTTT
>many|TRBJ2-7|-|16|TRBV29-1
CSVALGRVGRSYEQYF
TGCAGCGTTGCCCTCGGTCGTGTCGGGCGCTCCTACGAGCAGTACTTC
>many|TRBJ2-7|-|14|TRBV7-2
CASSLGRLSYEQYF
TGTGCCAGCAGCTTAGGACGGCTTTCCTACGAGCAGTACTTC
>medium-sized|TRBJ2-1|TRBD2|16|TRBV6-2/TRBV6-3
CASRLLLAGGPGEQFF
TGTGCCAGCAGGCTACTTCTAGCGGGAGGGCCGGGTGAGCAGTTCTTC
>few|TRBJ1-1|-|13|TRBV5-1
CASSLGPSTEAFF
TGCGCCAGCAGCTTGGGACCTTCGACTGAAGCTTTCTTT
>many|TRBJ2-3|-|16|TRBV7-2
CASSLGVWTATDTQYF
TGTGCCAGCAGCTTAGGTGTGTGGACAGCCACAGATACGCAGTATTTT
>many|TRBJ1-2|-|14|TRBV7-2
CASSLQGSNYGYTF
TGTGCCAGCAGCTTGCAGGGATCTAACTATGGCTACACCTTC
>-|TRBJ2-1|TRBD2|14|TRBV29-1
CSVEMRTSGNEQFF
TGCAGCGTTGAAATGAGGACTAGTGGTAATGAGCAGTTCTTC
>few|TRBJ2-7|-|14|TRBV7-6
CASSLVGLSYEQYF
TGTGCCAGCAGCTTAGTGGGACTCTCCTACGAGCAGTACTTC
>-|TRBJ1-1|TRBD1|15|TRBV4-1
CASGSGDRVNTEAFF
TGCGCCAGCGGATCGGGGGACAGGGTGAACACTGAAGCTTTCTTT
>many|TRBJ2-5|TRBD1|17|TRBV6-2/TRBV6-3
CASSYKMGQGAEETQYF
TGTGCCAGCAGTTACAAAATGGGACAGGGGGCGGAAGAGACCCAGTACTTC
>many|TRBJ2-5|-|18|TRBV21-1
CASSSGGGQGLGQETQYF
TGTGCCAGCAGCTCGGGGGGGGGACAGGGCCTCGGCCAAGAGACCCAGTACTTC
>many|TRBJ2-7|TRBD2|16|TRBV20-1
CSARLLAGGTSYEQYF
TGCAGTGCTAGATTATTAGCGGGAGGGACGTCCTACGAGCAGTACTTC
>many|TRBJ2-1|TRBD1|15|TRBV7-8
CASSTDRGSYNEQFF
TGTGCCAGCAGTACGGACAGGGGATCCTACAATGAGCAGTTCTTC
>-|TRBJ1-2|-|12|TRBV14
CASSQDLIGYTF
TGTGCCAGCAGCCAAGACCTCATAGGCTACACCTTC
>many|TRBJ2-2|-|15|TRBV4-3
CASRQDPELAGELFF
TGCGCCAGCAGACAGGACCCCGAGTTGGCCGGGGAGCTGTTTTTT
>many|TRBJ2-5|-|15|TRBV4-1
CASSQTSSEEETQYF
TGCGCCAGCAGCCAAACTTCTAGCGAGGAGGAGACCCAGTACTTC
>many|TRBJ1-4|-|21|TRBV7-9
CASSSLPGKGGIRSTNEKLFF
TGTGCCAGCAGCTCCCTCCCGGGGAAGGGAGGCATAAGGTCAACTAATGAAAAACTGTTTTTT
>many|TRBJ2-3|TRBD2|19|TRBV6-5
CASSTRFLTSGSQADTQYF
TGTGCCAGCAGTACCCGGTTCCTGACTAGCGGGAGTCAGGCAGATACGCAGTATTTT
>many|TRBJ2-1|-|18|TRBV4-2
CASSQESMDWSSYNEQFF
TGTGCCAGCAGCCAAGAGTCCATGGACTGGAGCTCCTACAATGAGCAGTTCTTC
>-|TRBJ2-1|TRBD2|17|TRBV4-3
CASSQDFGLAGSNEQFF
TGCGCCAGCAGCCAAGATTTTGGTCTAGCGGGAAGCAATGAGCAGTTCTTC
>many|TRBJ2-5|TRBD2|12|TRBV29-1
CSIYGGGETQYF
TGTAGTATTTATGGGGGAGGGGAGACCCAGTACTTC
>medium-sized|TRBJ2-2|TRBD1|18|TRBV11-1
CASSLVHSGQGRTGELFF
TGTGCCAGCAGCTTAGTTCATAGTGGACAGGGACGGACCGGGGAGCTGTTTTTT
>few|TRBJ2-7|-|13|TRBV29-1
CSVETDWPYEQYF
TGCAGCGTTGAGACGGACTGGCCATACGAGCAGTACTTC
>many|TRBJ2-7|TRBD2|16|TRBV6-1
CASRRGTSGSSYEQYF
TGTGCCAGCAGGAGGGGGACTAGCGGGAGCTCCTACGAGCAGTACTTC
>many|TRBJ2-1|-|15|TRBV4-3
CASSQVAGGLNEQFF
TGCGCCAGCAGCCAAGTCGCAGGGGGGCTCAATGAGCAGTTCTTC
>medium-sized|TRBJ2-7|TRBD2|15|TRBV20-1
CSANSGGALRGEQYF
TGCAGTGCTAACAGCGGGGGAGCTCTCCGTGGTGAGCAGTACTTC
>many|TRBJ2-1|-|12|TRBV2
CASTPEYNEQFF
TGTGCCAGCACCCCCGAATACAATGAGCAGTTCTTC